The entry below gives a single T cell receptor beta chain sequence along with its context. This sample was taken from a study of cytomegalovirus exposure and HLA in healthy donors. Germline-derived CDR1 and CDR2 are SNHLY and FYNNEI. V lost 5 bases to trimming and J lost 6 bases, with 12 bases between them. The CDR3 runs 13 residues. PCR employed 60 Vbeta and 13 Jbeta primers. Assay: immunoSEQ multiplex PCR; the TCRdb copy retains only in-frame clones and omits some. In the table there are 150,000 to 200,000 clones, roughly 72% of which are singletons. The genes are TRBV2 and TRBJ2-3; D remains ambiguous. The sample was PBMCs. The sequence derives from a woman aged 25 to 39 in good health and CMV-seropositive. CDR3 coding DNA: TGTGCCAGCAGTTTAGACTCCGTCGATACGCAGTATTTT. Amino acid sequence: CASSLDSVDTQYF.